The 10 T cell receptor beta chains below were found in one sample sequenced in a study of tumor-infiltrating lymphocytes in primary liver carcinoma (dated by TCRdb to the late 2010s). Sequencing was carried out with an Illumina HiSeq 2500. TCRbeta-specific cDNA was reverse-transcribed from about 500 ng total RNA using a constant-region primer and ProtoScript II reverse transcriptase. Construction of the TCRbeta libraries relied on three nested rounds of multiplex PCR, following a slightly modified ARM-PCR procedure. The first two PCR rounds used multiplex TRBV1-TRBV30 forward primers with a Cbeta reverse primer, each for approximately 9 cycles. TCRdb itself trimmed the public reads at Q25 with fastp, ran MiXCR and retained productive beta chains. Here each entry gathers all rows of one CDR3 protein and keeps the most common genes and DNA. Here the sample has some 190,000 distinct CDR3 sequences; approximately 86% occur a single time. Roughly 18% of the sample is in the top ten clones.

Without any cell sorting, total RNA and DNA were extracted together from 20-30 mg of bulk tissue using the AllPrep DNA/RNA mini kit. Sequencing used tumor tissue from primary liver carcinoma. These receptors all come from a man aged 40-49 years with primary liver carcinoma and hepatitis B virus infection.

About this clonotype: This clone may be a read error of a much larger clone one base away. This chain connects TRBV28 to TRBJ2-7, with no clear D. The CDR3 is 15 amino acids. Germline V lookup: CDR1 MDHEN, CDR2 SYDVKM. CDR3 DNA sequence: TGTGCCAGCAGTTCCCCCGGACGTGAATCCTACGAGCAGCACTTC. Protein product: CASSSPGRESYEQHF.

The chain combines TRBV11-2 with TRBJ2-7; TRBD2 matches at 7 bases. Germline V gene sequence: CDR1 SGHAT, CDR2 FQNNGV. The CDR3 contains 12 residues. The V gene end was trimmed by 7 bases and the J gene end by 7 bases; junction bases not matched to a gene: 7. The CDR3 coding sequence is TGTGCCAGCAATCCCGGGGACTATGAGCAGTACTTC. Amino acid sequence: CASNPGDYEQYF.

About this clonotype itself: This is likely a read error, given that the CDR3 carries no conserved phenylalanine or tryptophan at its end. The CDR3 here is CASSLIQMGKAFL. CDR3 coding DNA: TGTGCGAGCAGTTTGATACAAATGGGTAAAGCTTTCCTT. J is TRBJ1-1 and V is TRBV28, with D hard to call. The germline V gene has CDR1 MDHEN and CDR2 SYDVKM. This CDR3 comprises 13 residues.

Turning to this clonotype: Its ends do not fully match the called genes, so a read error is possible. This rearrangement joins TRBV6-1 to TRBJ2-3; D not resolved. Germline V gene data show CDR1 as MNHNS and CDR2 as SASEGT. This CDR3 is 12 amino acids long. The CDR3 region is CATSDWANTQYF. The CDR3 bases are TGTGCCACCAGTGATTGGGCAAATACGCAGTATTTT.

This clonotype was recorded only once. This chain joins TRBV6-2 or TRBV6-3 and TRBJ2-7, with D tentatively TRBD1 or TRBD2 (5 bases each). Germline-derived CDR1 and CDR2 are MNHEY and SVGEGT. The CDR3 is made up of 14 amino acids. Trimming cost V 7 bases and J 12 bases, with 25 bases left between them. CDR3 sequence reads: CASKRLQDGYELYF. CDR3 coding DNA: TGTGCCAGCAAAAGACTACAGGATGGCTACGAGTTGTACTTC.

This clonotype has a single count. The junction departs from germline at one end; a sequencing error may be responsible. This sequence joins TRBV5-4 and TRBJ2-3, with 9 bases fitting TRBD1. The germline V gene has CDR1 SGHNT and CDR2 YYREEE (reference sequence). There are 16 residues in the CDR3. The CDR3 bases are TGTACCAGTAGCCAAGCTTTACAGGGGGCAACAGATACGCAGTATTTT. Protein sequence: CTSSQALQGATDTQYF.

In the case of this clonotype: The junction departs from germline at one end; a sequencing error may be responsible. The chain joins TRBV29-1 to TRBJ2-2; D may be TRBD2 (5 bases). Germline lookup yields CDR1 SQVTM and CDR2 ANQGSEA. CDR3 length: 11 amino acids. This chain's CDR3 is CSVADTGEQFF. Here the CDR3 DNA reads TGCAGTGTTGCTGACACCGGGGAGCAGTTTTTT.

This clonotype was recorded once. At one boundary the junction diverges from the germline segment, which might be a read error. The gene calls are TRBV7-8 and TRBJ2-1; TRBD2 aligns across 10 bases. Germline V gives CDR1 SGHVS, CDR2 FQNEAQ. CDR3 length: 16 amino acids. Here the CDR3 reads CASSYRAGGSYNEQIF. The DNA for the CDR3 is TGTGCCAGCAGCTATCGAGCGGGAGGGTCCTACAATGAGCAGATCTTC.

About this clonotype: Compared with germline, one end of the junction differs, possibly owing to a read error. The chain joins TRBV28 to TRBJ2-7; TRBD1 matches at 10 bases. Germline CDR1 and CDR2: MDHEN and SYDVKM. The CDR3 sequence is 15 residues long. This CDR3 is CASSLDRGRFHKQYF. In nucleotides, the CDR3 is TGTGCCAGTAGTTTAGACAGGGGGCGCTTTCATAAGCAGTACTTC. Combining the CDR3 with reference TRBV28 and TRBJ2-7 gives the whole variable domain DVKVTQSSRYLVKRTGEKVFLECVQDMDHENMFWYRQDPGLGLRLIYFSYDVKMKEKGDIPEGYSVSREKKERFSLILESASTNQTSMYLCASSLDRGRFHKQYFGPGTRLTVT.

Remarks on this clonotype: Germline is not matched at one junction end, which may reflect a read error. The rearrangement uses TRBV5-1 and TRBJ2-2, with TRBD2 as a possible D gene (5 bases). This CDR3 spans 16 amino acids. The germline V gene has CDR1 SGHRS and CDR2 YFSETQ. CDR3 protein: CASRLAGRALDGELFF. DNA for the CDR3: TGCGCCAGCAGATTGGCGGGTAGGGCACTTGACGGGGAGCTGTTTTTT.